Listed here are 24 T cell receptor beta chains from one sample, sequenced in a study of glioma-infiltrating T cells after dendritic cell vaccination. Time point: after dendritic cell vaccination, including at tumor progression/relapse. Assay: immunoSEQ multiplex PCR; the TCRdb copy retains only in-frame clones and omits some. The sample holds 45,000 to 60,000 clones, about 80% seen once. Material: blood, obtained after dendritic cell vaccination. The receptors derive from a human donor with glioblastoma.

The J gene is TRBJ1-6, the V gene TRBV27, with D perhaps matching TRBD1 (5 bases). The CDR3 has 14 residues. The V and J ends lost 2 bases and 9 bases respectively, with 11 bases between them. The V gene's germline CDR1 is MNHEY and CDR2 SMNVEV (reference sequence). In DNA form, the CDR3 reads TGTGCCAGCAGTTTAATGGGGGGAGGTTCACCCCTCCACTTT. Protein sequence: CASSLMGGGSPLHF.

The V gene is TRBV18, the J gene TRBJ1-1; D unresolved. Trimming pared 3 bases from V and 3 bases from J, leaving 5 bases between. Germline lookup yields CDR1 KGHSH and CDR2 LQKENI. The CDR3 is 12 residues long. CDR3 DNA: TGTGCCAGCTCACCTACTCACACTGAAGCTTTCTTT. It translates to CASSPTHTEAFF.

The chain employs TRBV7-7 and TRBJ1-1, with D hard to call. Germline V CDR1 and CDR2: SSHAT, FNYEAQ (reference sequence). The CDR3 length is 13 residues. With 0 bases removed from V and 8 bases from J, the gap between germline ends came to 10 bases. CDR3 DNA: TGTGCCAGCAGCTTAGCGCTTGGGGAGGAAGCTTTCTTT. Protein sequence: CASSLALGEEAFF.

The J gene is TRBJ2-1, the V gene TRBV27, with TRBD1 matching over 7 bases. With V trimmed by 7 bases and J by 10 bases, 7 bases remained unmatched. Per the germline V gene, CDR1 is MNHEY and CDR2 is SMNVEV (reference sequence). The length of the CDR3 is 12 residues. CDR3 coding DNA: TGTGCCAGCATTCCTCCAGGGGGAGAGCAGTTCTTC. The encoded protein is CASIPPGGEQFF.

This sequence joins TRBV9 and TRBJ2-1; no reliable D call. V lost 0 bases and J 8 bases, leaving 9 bases between the germline ends. The CDR3 runs 13 residues. Germline CDR1 SGDLS, CDR2 YYNGEE. DNA of the CDR3: TGTGCCAGCAGCGTAGACCTGGGCGATGAGCAGTTCTTC. It is translated as CASSVDLGDEQFF. The whole variable domain, filled in from reference TRBV9 and TRBJ2-1, reads DSGVTQTPKHLITATGQRVTLRCSPRSGDLSVYWYQQSLDQGLQFLIQYYNGEERAKGNILERFSAQQFPDLHSELNLSSLELGDSALYFCASSVDLGDEQFFGPGTRLTVL.

This sequence joins TRBV7-2 and TRBJ1-1, with D unresolved. The CDR3 contains 13 residues. V was trimmed by 5 bases and J by 1 base, leaving 8 bases between them. Germline assignment: CDR1 SGHTA and CDR2 FQGNSA. This CDR3 reads CASSPRRNTEAFF. The CDR3 bases are TGTGCCAGCAGCCCCCGGAGGAACACTGAAGCTTTCTTT.

The chain carries TRBV6-5 and TRBJ2-5; 8 bases line up with TRBD2. Matching the DNA end better, TRBJ2-7 makes the J call doubtful. The CDR3 is made up of 15 amino acids. Germline V gene sequence: CDR1 MNHEY, CDR2 SVGAGI. The CDR3 sequence is CASSYSRGGSYEQYF. CDR3 DNA: TGTGCCAGCAGTTACTCACGGGGGGGATCCTACGAGCAGTACTTC.

This chain joins TRBV4-3 and TRBJ2-3; 8 bases match TRBD2. Germline CDR1 reads LGHNA; CDR2 reads YSLEER. The junction had 9 bases not matched to a gene; V was cut back by 1 base and J by 6 bases. The CDR3 runs 16 residues. The CDR3 spells CASSQATRGGFDTQYF. The CDR3 nucleotides are TGCGCCAGCAGCCAAGCGACTCGGGGGGGTTTTGATACGCAGTATTTT.

The chain is built from TRBV5-1 and TRBJ2-5; 11 bases match TRBD2. Germline CDR1 and CDR2: SGHRS and YFSETQ. This CDR3 has 14 amino acids. The ends lost 6 bases at V and 3 bases at J; junction bases unmatched: 4. This chain's CDR3 is CASTLGLAEETQYF. The DNA for the CDR3 is TGCGCCAGCACCCTGGGACTAGCGGAAGAGACCCAGTACTTC.

The V and J genes are TRBV6-4 and TRBJ1-2; 7 nucleotides agree with TRBD1. V lost 7 bases, J lost 5 bases, and 10 bases stayed unmatched. The CDR3 has 14 amino acids. CDR1 and CDR2 (germline): MRHNA, SNTAGT. CDR3 amino acids: CASIGSRQGYGYTF. For the CDR3, the DNA is TGTGCCAGCATCGGATCAAGACAGGGATATGGCTACACCTTC.

This clone was counted a single time. This chain uses TRBV28 with TRBJ1-2; a weak D match, TRBD1 (5 bases). V gave up 6 bases and J gave up 8 bases, with 19 bases separating them. Looked up from germline, CDR1 is MDHEN and CDR2 is SYDVKM. The CDR3 consists of 14 residues. The CDR3 protein is CASSLGGDIRGYTF. The CDR3, as DNA: TGTGCCAGCAGCTTGGGGGGGGATATTAGGGGCTACACCTTC.

This clone turned up a few times. J is TRBJ1-1 and V is TRBV30; TRBD1 is a possible D gene (6 bases). The V and J ends lost 1 base and 3 bases respectively, with 12 bases between them. The CDR3 is 14 amino acids. Germline lookup yields CDR1 GTSNPN and CDR2 SVGIG (reference sequence). The CDR3 nucleotides read TGTGCCTGGAGTGAAACAGGGAGACACACTGAAGCTTTCTTT. Amino acid sequence: CAWSETGRHTEAFF. Supplemented by reference TRBV30 and TRBJ1-1, the full variable domain reads SQTIHQWPATLVQPVGSPLSLECTVEGTSNPNLYWYRQAAGRGLQLLFYSVGIGQISSEVPQNLSASRPQDRQFILSSKKLLLSDSGFYLCAWSETGRHTEAFFGQGTRLTVV.

Here the CDR3 reads CASRGGGWGTEAFF. The CDR3 DNA reads as TGTGCCAGCAGGGGAGGAGGCTGGGGCACTGAAGCTTTCTTT. The chain employs TRBV11-2 and TRBJ1-1, with no clear D. V lost 6 bases and J 4 bases, leaving 15 bases between the germline ends. The CDR3 extends over 14 amino acids. Per the germline V gene, CDR1 is SGHAT and CDR2 is FQNNGV.

The chain is built from TRBV27 and TRBJ1-5; possibly TRBD1 for D (5 bases). CDR3 length equals 17 residues. Germline V CDR1 and CDR2: MNHEY, SMNVEV (reference sequence). With 8 bases removed from V and 2 bases from J, the gap between germline ends came to 22 bases. Here the CDR3 DNA reads TGTGCCAGCGCGGGCGGGATGGGACCAGAGGGCAATCAGCCCCAGCATTTT. Its translation: CASAGGMGPEGNQPQHF.

The V and J genes are TRBV7-2 and TRBJ2-7; 13 bases align to TRBD2. CDR1 is SGHTA, CDR2 FQGNSA, per germline. The junction had 10 bases not matched to a gene; V was cut back by 4 bases and J by 1 base. The CDR3 contains 18 residues. The CDR3 here is CASSSLLAGGRTSYEQYF. CDR3 sequence (DNA): TGTGCCAGCAGCTCCCTACTAGCGGGGGGGCGAACTTCCTACGAGCAGTACTTC.

This clone showed up just once. The chain carries TRBV19 and TRBJ2-5; 8 positions agree with TRBD2. V was pared by 5 bases and J by 4 bases, with 6 bases of the junction left unmatched. This CDR3 comprises 14 residues. Per germline, CDR1 LNHDA and CDR2 SQIVND (reference sequence). The CDR3 DNA sequence: TGTGCCAGTAGTCCTTCGGGGGGGCGAGAGACCCAGTACTTC. Translated: CASSPSGGRETQYF.

The J gene is TRBJ2-2, the V gene TRBV19; 10 bases line up with TRBD2. CDR3 length: 16 amino acids. Germline V lookup: CDR1 LNHDA, CDR2 SQIVND (reference sequence). The V gene end was trimmed by 5 bases and the J gene end by 7 bases; junction bases not matched to a gene: 10. CDR3 amino acids: CASSLLGTSVGGELFF. CDR3 sequence (DNA): TGTGCCAGTAGTCTCCTGGGGACTAGCGTGGGCGGGGAGCTGTTTTTT.

V is TRBV7-2 and J is TRBJ1-1, with D tentatively TRBD1 (6 bases). In germline, CDR1 is SGHTA, CDR2 FQGNSA. The CDR3 loop spans 15 amino acids. Trimming took off 4 bases at V and 3 bases at J, with 15 bases between the two ends. The DNA of the CDR3 is TGTGCCAGCAGCTCAGGGGCCCCAGGAGACACTGAAGCTTTCTTT. Its translation: CASSSGAPGDTEAFF.

V gene TRBV10-3 combines with J gene TRBJ2-7; maybe TRBD2 (5 bases). With 7 bases removed from V and 0 bases from J, the gap between germline ends came to 13 bases. Germline V gene lookup returns CDR1 ENHRY and CDR2 SYGVKD. This CDR3 has 14 residues. This chain's CDR3 is CAIKGVASSYEQYF. The DNA of the CDR3 is TGTGCCATCAAGGGAGTAGCGAGCTCCTACGAGCAGTACTTC.

V is TRBV5-4 and J is TRBJ2-7, with a tentative D call TRBD2 (6 bases). Trimming removed 3 bases from V and 9 bases from J, with 13 bases in between. CDR1 and CDR2 from the germline V gene are SGHNT and YYREEE (reference sequence). The CDR3 is made up of 12 amino acids. CDR3: CASSSLVGGQYF. CDR3 DNA: TGTGCCAGCAGCTCGTTAGTGGGGGGGCAGTACTTC.

The table lists this clone with a few counts. This chain links TRBV30 with TRBJ1-2; TRBD1 might be the D (6 bases). Germline V CDR1 and CDR2: GTSNPN, SVGIG (reference sequence). This CDR3 spans 15 amino acids. Trimming stripped 0 bases from V and 4 bases from J, with 15 bases between. The DNA for the CDR3 is TGTGCCTGGAGTGTCGGGCAGGGGCCCAGCTATGGCTACACCTTC. Its translation: CAWSVGQGPSYGYTF.

Regarding this clone: The identical CDR3 is also encoded by other nucleotide sequences in the sample. The chain couples TRBV4-1 to TRBJ2-3, with TRBD2 identical over 7 bases. CDR3 size: 17 residues. Germline assignment: CDR1 MGHRA and CDR2 YSYEKL. V lost 4 bases to trimming and J lost 1 base; unmatched junction nucleotides: 11. CDR3 in amino acids: CASSRSGTSGGTDTQYF. Here the CDR3 DNA reads TGCGCCAGCAGCCGAAGCGGGACCAGCGGGGGCACAGATACGCAGTATTTT.

This clone was seen a single time. Written as DNA, the CDR3 is TGCGCCAGCAGCCGGGCGGGGGGCGCGGCCTATGGCTACACCTTC. This sequence encodes CASSRAGGAAYGYTF. The chain recombines TRBV4-1 with TRBJ1-2, with TRBD1 as a possible D gene (6 bases). V shed 4 bases and J shed 4 bases, with 16 bases lying between them. Germline CDR1 MGHRA, CDR2 YSYEKL. The CDR3 consists of 15 residues.

V usage is TRBV5-1 and J usage is TRBJ1-1; no reliable D call. The CDR3 contains 13 residues. V was cut by 2 bases and J by 3 bases, with 8 bases left in between. The V gene's germline CDR1 is SGHRS and CDR2 YFSETQ. In DNA, the CDR3 is TGCGCCAGCAGCTTAATACAAGACACTGAAGCTTTCTTT. This gives the protein CASSLIQDTEAFF.